Listed below are T cell receptor beta chains from one sample, sequenced in a study of T cell responses to AZD1222 COVID-19 vaccine. TCRdb's copy holds only in-frame clones and misses some; the assay was immunoSEQ multiplex PCR. This table has 90,000 to 120,000 clones, roughly 87% appearing once. Specimen: peripheral blood, collected on day 0 of AZD1222 vaccination. The origin of the receptors is an adult in good health. Each CDR3 is given with its conserved first and last residue. The D gene is left open where the match is weak. Expanded clones get a size class; other rows say once, few or many, or leave the size out.

TRBV27	TRBJ2-1	-	-	CASSLNRIGGGVDEQFF	TGTGCCAGCAGTTTAAATAGGATCGGCGGAGGTGTCGATGAGCAGTTCTTC
TRBV15	TRBJ1-2	-	-	CATSREQVLGYGYTF	TGTGCCACCAGCAGAGAACAAGTCCTGGGCTATGGCTACACCTTC
TRBV6-1	TRBJ2-2	few	-	CASSEGPDTGELFF	TGTGCCAGCAGTGAAGGCCCGGACACCGGGGAGCTGTTTTTT
TRBV5-1	TRBJ2-5	-	-	CASSLAAQETQYF	TGCGCCAGCAGCTTGGCGGCCCAAGAGACCCAGTACTTC
TRBV30	TRBJ2-3	-	-	CAWSQRSTDTQYF	TGTGCCTGGAGCCAGAGGTCGACAGATACGCAGTATTTT
TRBV7-9	TRBJ2-7	-	TRBD1	CASSDRGLLGFEQYF	TGTGCCAGCAGCGACAGGGGGCTTTTAGGCTTCGAGCAGTACTTC
TRBV5-1	TRBJ1-5	-	-	CASSLNGFPNQPQHF	TGCGCCAGCAGCCTCAATGGGTTCCCCAATCAGCCCCAGCATTTT
TRBV7-9	TRBJ1-1	-	-	CASSLRGASATEAFF	TGTGCCAGCAGCTTAAGGGGGGCGTCGGCCACTGAAGCTTTCTTT
TRBV2	TRBJ2-1	-	-	CATAQGNNEQFF	TGTGCCACCGCTCAGGGGAACAATGAGCAGTTCTTC
TRBV29-1	TRBJ2-2	-	-	CSVDSSGKGELFF	TGCAGCGTTGATAGTTCAGGGAAGGGGGAGCTGTTTTTT
TRBV19	TRBJ1-4	-	-	CASNWGRTNEKLFF	TGTGCCAGTAATTGGGGCAGAACTAATGAAAAACTGTTTTTT
TRBV7-3	TRBJ2-3	-	-	CASSLNPGGPDTQYF	TGTGCCAGCAGCTTAAACCCGGGGGGCCCAGATACGCAGTATTTT
TRBV14	TRBJ2-1	-	TRBD2	CASSQFTSGGYNEQFF	TGTGCCAGCAGCCAATTCACTAGCGGGGGTTACAATGAGCAGTTCTTC
TRBV5-6	TRBJ1-6	-	-	CASSLLREVNSPLHF	TGTGCCAGCAGCTTGTTGCGTGAGGTTAATTCACCCCTCCACTTT
TRBV20-1	TRBJ1-1	-	-	CSAILNTEAFF	TGCAGTGCTATTCTGAACACTGAAGCTTTCTTT
TRBV5-1	TRBJ1-2	-	-	CASSLDEERYGYTF	TGCGCCAGCAGCTTGGATGAGGAAAGATATGGCTACACCTTC
TRBV6-5	TRBJ2-2	-	-	CASSYYSGELFF	TGTGCCAGCAGTTACTATTCCGGGGAGCTGTTTTTT